This T cell receptor (beta chain) stems from a study of T cells in Graves' hyperthyroidism and ophthalmopathy. Whole-study findings and limits: Most expanded thyroid clonotypes above 0.001 recurred in blood.

Over 18 months, lack of ophthalmopathy progression marked Graves' hyperthyroidism as stable. Lactation, pregnancy, other autoimmune disease or uncontrolled infection led to exclusion of patients. This clonotype was observed many times. Its specificity is unknown. V dropped 7 bases and J dropped 0 bases, with 9 bases sitting between them. This CDR3 region has 13 residues. CDR1 and CDR2 (germline): MDHEN, SYDVKM. The CDR3 regions of TCR beta were amplified from RNA transcripts. HTBI primers were the set used in a first-round RT-PCR of the TCR CDR3. TCRdb fed the multiplex PCR reads into MiXCR, producing one record per CDR3 protein. This sample has 600,000 to 650,000 distinct CDR3 sequences; around 16% occur once, and the top ten carry 3.8%.

The sequence derives from a woman in her 30s with Graves' hyperthyroidism. The gene calls are TRBV28 and TRBJ1-2; no clear D gene. Sequenced sample: blood. The CDR3 nucleotides are TGTGCCAGCACAATCGGGGCTAACTATGGCTACACCTTC. Encoded protein: CASTIGANYGYTF.